The source of this TCR beta chain is a study of shared clonotypes between healthy human individuals. As concerns this clone: Its matching antigen is unknown.

Profiling relied on immunoSEQ multiplex PCR, and the TCRdb table lists in-frame clones only, not all of them. This sample has 780,000 or so clones, with roughly two thirds found just once. V dropped 4 bases and J dropped 0 bases, with 7 bases sitting between them. Germline V gene sequence: CDR1 WSHSY, CDR2 SAAADI. The CDR3 is 14 residues long. Study-wide results and limits: Deeper or shallower sequencing was expected to change how clonotypes are shared among donors. Blood was the sole source, and tissue repertoires probably differ.

The chain uses TRBV10-2 and TRBJ1-3, with D unresolved. The source material was memory CD4+ T cells sorted from blood. The subset here: CD45RA-negative fraction. The TCR was taken from a woman in her twenties or thirties in good health. The CDR3 DNA follows: TGCGCCAGCAGTGGCGGATACTCTGGAAACACCATATATTTT. Protein product: CASSGGYSGNTIYF.